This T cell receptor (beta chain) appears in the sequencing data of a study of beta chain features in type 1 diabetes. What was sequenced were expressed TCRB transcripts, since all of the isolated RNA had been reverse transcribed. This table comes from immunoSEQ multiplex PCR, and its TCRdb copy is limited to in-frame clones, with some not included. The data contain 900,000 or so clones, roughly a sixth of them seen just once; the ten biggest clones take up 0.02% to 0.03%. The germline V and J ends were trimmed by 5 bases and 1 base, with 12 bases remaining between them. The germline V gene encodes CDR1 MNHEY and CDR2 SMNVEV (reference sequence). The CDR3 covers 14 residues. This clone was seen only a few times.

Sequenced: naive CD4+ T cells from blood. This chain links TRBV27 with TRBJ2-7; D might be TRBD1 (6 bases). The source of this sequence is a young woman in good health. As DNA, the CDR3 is TGTGCCAGCAGTCGGGGCCAGGGGTCCTACGAGCAGTACTTC. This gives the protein CASSRGQGSYEQYF.